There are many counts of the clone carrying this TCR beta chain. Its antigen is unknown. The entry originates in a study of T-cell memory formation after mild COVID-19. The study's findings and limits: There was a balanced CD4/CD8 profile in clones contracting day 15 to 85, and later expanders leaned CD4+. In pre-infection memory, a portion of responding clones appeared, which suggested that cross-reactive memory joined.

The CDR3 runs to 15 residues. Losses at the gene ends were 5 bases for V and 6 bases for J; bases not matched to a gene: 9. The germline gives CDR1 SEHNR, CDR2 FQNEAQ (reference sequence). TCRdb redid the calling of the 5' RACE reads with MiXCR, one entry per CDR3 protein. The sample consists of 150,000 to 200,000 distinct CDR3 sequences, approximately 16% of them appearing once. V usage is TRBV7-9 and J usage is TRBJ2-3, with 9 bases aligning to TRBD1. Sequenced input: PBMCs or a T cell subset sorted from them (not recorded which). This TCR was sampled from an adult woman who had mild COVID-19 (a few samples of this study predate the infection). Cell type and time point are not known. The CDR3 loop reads CASSPAWDRDDTQYF. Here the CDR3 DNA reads TGTGCCAGCAGCCCTGCCTGGGACAGGGATGATACGCAGTATTTT.